This T cell receptor (beta chain) was observed in a study of human T cells and chemical hapten exposure. V was shortened by 4 bases and J by 1 base, with 11 bases between the two germline ends. This CDR3 has 15 amino acids. Germline CDR1 reads SGHAT; CDR2 reads FQNNGV. Time point meaning: pre-sensitization, week 0. Treatment in this sample: therapeutic diphenylcyclopropenone sensitization with weekly scalp DPC. TCRdb analysed the RACE reads with MiXCR anew, one entry per CDR3 protein. The table shows approximately 60,000 distinct CDR3 sequences, with more than 9% occurring only once. The genes are TRBV11-2 and TRBJ2-1, with D possibly TRBD1 on 6 matching bases. Specimen: whole blood, collected in connection with sensitization to the hapten diphenylcyclopropenone (DPC). This TCR derives from a man between 35 and 55 years old with alopecia areata. Some clones in this sample may be carry-over from other donors' samples. The CDR3 reads CASSSEGESYNEQFF. Written as DNA, the CDR3 is TGTGCCAGCAGCTCCGAGGGGGAGTCCTACAATGAGCAGTTCTTC. Full variable domain (missing parts from reference TRBV11-2 and TRBJ2-1): EAGVAQSPRYKIIEKRQSVAFWCNPISGHATLYWYQQILGQGPKLLIQFQNNGVVDDSQLPKDRFSAERLKGVDSTLKIQPAKLEDSAVYLCASSSEGESYNEQFFGPGTRLTVL.